This TCR beta chain was documented in a study of cytotoxic CD8 clonotypes in ibrutinib-treated CLL. About the study: Partial response was seen in roughly 25 patients and complete response in 2; after median 68 months, approximately 14 stayed remitted, 12 progressed. The study's findings and limits: Among the clonotypes, public ones were uncommon and contracted or held stable on treatment. T-cell clonality at baseline went above that of age-matched healthy donors and rose and fell with circulating CD8+ T-cell counts.

T cells were sequenced at a targeted depth of 1 in 200,000 to 1 in 1 million. Assay: immunoSEQ multiplex PCR; the TCRdb copy retains only in-frame clones and omits some. The sample holds some 200,000 clones; more than 75% are singletons and the top ten take about 10%. This clone was found a few times. Antigen unknown. The CDR3 has 16 residues. Trimming took 4 bases from V and 0 from J, leaving 13 bases between them. CDR1 is MDHEN, CDR2 SYDVKM, per germline. This chain connects TRBV28 to TRBJ1-5; maybe TRBD1 (5 bases). The source material was PBMCs, sampled after 12 months of ibrutinib treatment. The source of this sequence is a human donor with chronic lymphocytic leukemia. The CDR3 sequence: CASSSDISYSNQPQHF. In DNA form, the CDR3 reads TGTGCCAGCAGTTCGGACATCTCATATAGCAATCAGCCCCAGCATTTT.